This TCR beta chain appears in the sequencing data of a study of CD8 T cells in Susac syndrome. Study as a whole: Patients with Susac syndrome were therapy-naive, on corticosteroids, or on intravenous immunoglobulin alone at the time that blood was drawn. Study-level results: In TEMRA cells and active patients, CD8+ clonal expansion in Susac reached its peak.

High-throughput TCR beta sequencing covered peripheral CD8+ and CD4+ T cells. Negative isolation yielded the CD8+ and CD4+ T cells, while FACS enriched the TEMRA cells. Random hexamers were used to reverse transcribe roughly 0.5 to 1 ug of RNA. TCRdb ran MiXCR on the immunoSEQ multiplex PCR reads and lists one entry per CDR3 protein. The sample has about 76,000 distinct CDR3 sequences; roughly 92% are singletons. As regards this clonotype: Its antigen remains unidentified.

Sample: CD8+ T cells from PBMCs. The clonotype was recovered from a human donor with Susac syndrome.

In DNA, the CDR3 is TGCAGTGCTAGAGAAGGACAGGGGCAGGAGACCCAGTACTTC. It encodes CSAREGQGQETQYF. The chain carries TRBV20-1 and TRBJ2-5, with TRBD1 matching over 9 bases. Trimming took 0 bases from V and 5 from J; bases not matched to a gene: 4. Germline CDR1 is DFQATT and CDR2 is SNEGSKA (reference sequence). CDR3 length equals 14 residues.